The 17 T cell receptor beta chains below were found in one sample sequenced in a study of post-analysis software for immune sequencing data. Notes on the study in general: In patients, five or six TRBV segments were more frequent than in controls, with TRBV5-6, TRBV5-1 and TRBV20-1 among them.

No antigens are known for them. Incorporated into the TCR beta cDNA libraries were unique molecular identifiers, which served to reduce PCR and sequencing biases. Via MiXCR, TCRdb re-called the PCR reads, giving one row per CDR3 protein. In the table there are 600,000 to 750,000 distinct CDR3 sequences, over 45% of which are singletons. Sequencing input: blood. The receptors derive from a girl aged 2-9 years with multiple sclerosis.

The chain is built from TRBV28 and TRBJ2-3; a possible D gene is TRBD2 (6 bases). V lost 3 bases to trimming and J lost 1 base, with 11 bases between them. The V gene's germline CDR1 is MDHEN and CDR2 SYDVKM. The CDR3 has 15 amino acids. The CDR3 region is CASSFSAGRTDTQYF. In DNA, the CDR3 is TGTGCCAGCAGTTTTTCGGCGGGGCGCACAGATACGCAGTATTTT. Full variable domain (outside the CDR3, taken from reference TRBV28 and TRBJ2-3): DVKVTQSSRYLVKRTGEKVFLECVQDMDHENMFWYRQDPGLGLRLIYFSYDVKMKEKGDIPEGYSVSREKKERFSLILESASTNQTSMYLCASSFSAGRTDTQYFGPGTRLTVL.

The rearrangement uses TRBV18 and TRBJ2-6, with 10 bases aligning to TRBD2. The CDR3 has 18 residues. In germline, CDR1 is KGHSH, CDR2 LQKENI. J gave up 2 bases and V 3 bases, and 7 bases lay outside the gene matches. The CDR3 spells CASSPQREGLAGANVLTF. In DNA, the CDR3 is TGTGCCAGCTCACCTCAGCGGGAGGGCTTGGCTGGGGCCAACGTCCTGACTTTC.

The sample holds a few counts of this clonotype. This sequence joins TRBV20-1 and TRBJ2-1; D not certain. The germline V and J ends were trimmed by 1 base and 12 bases, with 13 bases remaining between them. This CDR3 contains 12 residues. Germline loops: CDR1 DFQATT, CDR2 SNEGSKA (reference sequence). In DNA, the CDR3 is TGCAGTGCTAGAGTAAACTCCGGTGGGCAGTTCTTC. Encoded protein: CSARVNSGGQFF.

This clonotype was found a few times. This chain connects TRBV27 to TRBJ2-5; 8 bases are a match to TRBD1. Germline loops: CDR1 MNHEY, CDR2 SMNVEV (reference sequence). CDR3 size: 15 residues. J was trimmed by 4 bases and V by 5 bases; bases with no gene match: 9. Here the CDR3 reads CASSPYGQGGETQYF. The CDR3 nucleotides read TGTGCCAGCAGTCCCTACGGACAGGGAGGAGAGACCCAGTACTTC.

The chain is built from TRBV12-5 and TRBJ1-2; 9 nucleotides align to TRBD1. V was clipped by 6 bases and J by 4 bases; unmatched bases: 9. Germline-derived CDR1 and CDR2 are LGHNT and FRNRAP. The CDR3 is made up of 15 amino acids. The chain's CDR3 is CASGRPGTGSYGYTF. In nucleotides, the CDR3 is TGTGCTAGTGGCCGTCCCGGGACAGGGAGCTATGGCTACACCTTC. Filled out from reference TRBV12-5 and TRBJ1-2, the complete variable domain reads DARVTQTPRHKVTEMGQEVTMRCQPILGHNTVFWYRQTMMQGLELLAYFRNRAPLDDSGMPKDRFSAEMPDATLATLKIQPSEPRDSAVYFCASGRPGTGSYGYTFGSGTRLTVV.

The genes are TRBV20-1 and TRBJ2-1, with a possible D match to TRBD2 (6 bases). Trimming shortened V by 0 bases and J by 0 bases, and 12 bases separated the two germline ends. Per the germline V gene, CDR1 is DFQATT and CDR2 is SNEGSKA (reference sequence). The CDR3 runs to 16 residues. For the CDR3, the DNA is TGCAGTGCTAGAGATCTAGCGTGGAGCTCCTACAATGAGCAGTTCTTC. Translating gives CSARDLAWSSYNEQFF.

The V call is TRBV27, the J call TRBJ1-5, with a possible D match to TRBD1 (5 bases). CDR1 is MNHEY, CDR2 SMNVEV, per germline (reference sequence). Trimming shortened V by 6 bases and J by 3 bases, and 18 bases separated the two germline ends. There are 16 residues in the CDR3. The chain's CDR3 is CASSSARGELNQPQHF. In nucleotides, the CDR3 is TGTGCCAGCAGCAGTGCACGGGGGGAGCTCAATCAGCCCCAGCATTTT.

The genes are TRBV12-3 or TRBV12-4 and TRBJ2-5; 9 bases agree with TRBD1. V lost 4 bases and J lost 5; bases outside the gene matches: 5. The CDR3 extends over 14 amino acids. The CDR3 sequence: CASSSGQGYETQYF. The CDR3 bases are TGTGCCAGCAGTTCGGGACAGGGATATGAGACCCAGTACTTC.

This rearrangement joins TRBV20-1 to TRBJ1-2; 7 bases are shared with TRBD1. The CDR3 sequence is 12 residues long. Germline V gene sequence: CDR1 DFQATT, CDR2 SNEGSKA (reference sequence). J was trimmed by 8 bases and V by 5 bases; bases with no gene match: 8. Here the CDR3 DNA reads TGCAGTGCTTTTACTGACAGGGACGGCTACACCTTC. Translating it yields CSAFTDRDGYTF.

In regard to this clonotype: Sequence at one end of the junction differs from germline and may be a read error. This rearrangement joins TRBV5-6 to TRBJ2-1; 7 nucleotides match TRBD1. The germline CDR1 and CDR2 sequences are SGHDT and YYEEEE. The CDR3 consists of 14 residues. In nucleotides, the CDR3 is TGTGCCGGCAGTCCTTTGACAGGGTACGGTGAGCAGTTCTTC. Translation: CAGSPLTGYGEQFF.

V gene TRBV20-1 combines with J gene TRBJ2-1; weak D call: TRBD2 (6 bases). V lost 3 bases to trimming and J lost 0 bases, with 12 bases between them. This CDR3 is built from 15 residues. CDR1 and CDR2 from the germline V gene are DFQATT and SNEGSKA (reference sequence). CDR3 in amino acids: CSASLAGSSYNEQFF. The CDR3 DNA reads as TGCAGTGCTAGTTTGGCGGGGAGCTCCTACAATGAGCAGTTCTTC.

This clonotype was picked up a small number of times. One end of the junction varies from germline; a read error may be responsible. This chain links TRBV7-7 with TRBJ2-5, with 7 bases aligning to TRBD2. The CDR3 runs 16 residues. Germline CDR1 and CDR2: SSHAT and FNYEAQ (reference sequence). The CDR3 region has the DNA TGTGCTAGCAGCCAAACCCGGACTAGTCGGCGAGAGACCCAGTACTTC. Its protein is CASSQTRTSRRETQYF.

A few counts support this clonotype. J is TRBJ2-5 and V is TRBV30; D is possibly TRBD2 (5 bases). This CDR3 comprises 14 residues. V lost 2 bases and J 5 bases, leaving 15 bases between the germline ends. Germline CDR1 GTSNPN, CDR2 SVGIG (reference sequence). CDR3 region: CAWSQSGTWETQYF. The DNA of the CDR3 is TGTGCCTGGAGTCAAAGCGGAACCTGGGAGACCCAGTACTTC.

In its sample, this clonotype was seen once. The chain recombines TRBV9 with TRBJ2-1, with 9 nucleotides matching TRBD2. V was clipped by 3 bases and J by 1 base; unmatched bases: 11. The CDR3 is 18 residues long. Germline CDR1 is SGDLS and CDR2 is YYNGEE. Written as DNA, the CDR3 is TGTGCCAGCAGCGGGATTAGCGGGGGCCCCCTTTCCTACAATGAGCAGTTCTTC. Its translation: CASSGISGGPLSYNEQFF.

The chain has TRBV3-1 and TRBJ2-1; 9 nucleotides line up with TRBD2. J gave up 8 bases and V 0 bases, and 8 bases lay outside the gene matches. The CDR3 has 16 amino acids. Germline V CDR1 and CDR2: LGHDT, YNNKEL (reference sequence). DNA for the CDR3: TGTGCCAGCAGCCAAGATAGGGCGGGGGGGCTAGATGAGCAGTTCTTC. Its translation is CASSQDRAGGLDEQFF.

This chain links TRBV7-9 with TRBJ1-2, with 7 positions matching TRBD1. Trimming at V came to 4 bases and at J to 6 bases, leaving 2 bases not matched to a gene. In germline, CDR1 is SEHNR, CDR2 FQNEAQ (reference sequence). This CDR3 comprises 12 residues. This chain's CDR3 is CASSYDRDGYTF. The CDR3 coding sequence is TGTGCCAGCAGCTACGACAGGGATGGCTACACCTTC.

The chain couples TRBV5-1 to TRBJ1-1; the match to TRBD1 covers 7 bases. Germline CDR1 and CDR2: SGHRS and YFSETQ. With 4 bases clipped from V and 10 bases from J, the junction kept 13 bases outside the gene matches. The CDR3 is 14 residues long. The CDR3 DNA sequence: TGCGCCAGCAGCGTCGCAGGGGGGGCGCTAGGAGCTTTCTTT. Protein product: CASSVAGGALGAFF.